The 15 T cell receptor beta chains below all came from one sample that was sequenced in a study of blood T cells in healthy people across ages. It was with a sample-barcoded 5' primer and a J-beta primer mix that a second PCR of roughly 7 to 12 cycles was run. MiXCR, run by TCRdb on the 5' RACE reads, gives a single entry per CDR3 protein. The table has around 1,900,000 distinct CDR3 sequences, approximately 40% seen once. The sequencing sample was made of blood. The receptors come from a human donor in good health.

The chain couples TRBV5-5 to TRBJ2-4; D remains unclear. This CDR3 has 16 amino acids. Germline V gives CDR1 SGHKS, CDR2 YYEKEE (reference sequence). V lost 4 bases and J lost 7, with 21 bases in between. CDR3 sequence reads: CASSLATASQLNIQYF. The DNA for the CDR3 is TGTGCCAGCAGCCTTGCCACGGCATCACAGTTGAACATTCAGTACTTC.

The J gene is TRBJ2-2, the V gene TRBV12-3 or TRBV12-4, with D uncertain. V lost 2 bases, J lost 6 bases, and 7 bases lay in between. This CDR3 comprises 13 residues. In DNA form, the CDR3 reads TGTGCCAGCAGTTTAACCGTAGCCGGGGAGCTGTTTTTT. It is translated as CASSLTVAGELFF.

This clonotype has a single count. The J gene is TRBJ2-7, the V gene TRBV28; no clear D. V gave up 6 bases and J gave up 0 bases, with 15 bases separating them. CDR3 size: 15 residues. Per the germline V gene, CDR1 is MDHEN and CDR2 is SYDVKM. CDR3 region: CASSRFLDLSYEQYF. CDR3 nucleotide sequence: TGTGCCAGCAGCCGATTTCTGGACCTCTCCTACGAGCAGTACTTC.

The J gene is TRBJ1-2, the V gene TRBV5-6; D may be TRBD1 (6 bases). The germline CDR1 and CDR2 sequences are SGHDT and YYEEEE. The length of the CDR3 is 15 residues. Deletions cut 0 bases from V and 4 bases from J, with 13 bases between. CDR3 loop: CASSLVGGQLYGYTF. For the CDR3, the DNA is TGTGCCAGCAGCTTGGTTGGTGGACAGCTCTATGGCTACACCTTC.

The genes are TRBV29-1 and TRBJ2-7; TRBD1 matches 7 bases. V lost 4 bases to trimming and J lost 4 bases; unmatched junction nucleotides: 7. The germline V gene encodes CDR1 SQVTM and CDR2 ANQGSEA. CDR3 length: 13 residues. CDR3 nucleotides: TGCAGCGTTGCCCGGGACAGCCTTTACGAGCAGTACTTC. Protein product: CSVARDSLYEQYF.

This CDR3 reads CSAPDKGLPYSNQPQHF. The CDR3 region has the DNA TGCAGTGCCCCCGACAAGGGCCTTCCTTATAGCAATCAGCCCCAGCATTTT. The V and J genes are TRBV20-1 and TRBJ1-5; D remains unclear. The CDR3 has 17 residues. Germline V gives CDR1 DFQATT, CDR2 SNEGSKA (reference sequence). Trimming took off 6 bases at V and 0 bases at J, with 21 bases between the two ends.

The chain combines TRBV20-1 with TRBJ2-2; 8 bases line up with TRBD1. From germline, CDR1 is DFQATT and CDR2 SNEGSKA (reference sequence). CDR3 length: 13 amino acids. Trimming cost V 6 bases and J 6 bases; bases outside gene matches: 6. The CDR3 nucleotides are TGCAGTGCCCAGAAGACAGGGGCCGGGGAGCTGTTTTTT. The encoded protein is CSAQKTGAGELFF.

J is TRBJ2-6 and V is TRBV5-1; D not certain. Deletions cut 7 bases from V and 0 bases from J, with 8 bases between. This CDR3 is 14 amino acids long. Germline loops: CDR1 SGHRS, CDR2 YFSETQ. The CDR3 DNA reads TGCGCCAGCCGTGCGAGCTCTGGGGCCAACGTCCTGACTTTC. This sequence encodes CASRASSGANVLTF. Looking up the rest from reference TRBV5-1 and TRBJ2-6 gives the full variable domain: KAGVTQTPRYLIKTRGQQVTLSCSPISGHRSVSWYQQTPGQGLQFLFEYFSETQRNKGNFPGRFSGRQFSNSRSEMNVSTLELGDSALYLCASRASSGANVLTFGAGSRLTVL.

The J gene is TRBJ1-2, the V gene TRBV15; D is undetermined. This CDR3 spans 11 amino acids. V was cut by 4 bases and J by 10 bases, with 10 bases left in between. CDR1 and CDR2 from the germline V gene are LNHNV and YYDKDF (reference sequence). The CDR3 nucleotides are TGTGCCACCAGCACCCAAAGGGACTACACCTTC. Amino acid sequence: CATSTQRDYTF.

The chain links TRBV5-1 to TRBJ1-2; D ambiguous. V lost 1 base, J lost 6 bases, and 16 bases lay in between. The germline CDR1 and CDR2 sequences are SGHRS and YFSETQ. This CDR3 contains 15 residues. CDR3: CASSLYPEGADGYTF. CDR3 DNA sequence: TGCGCCAGCAGCTTGTACCCTGAGGGTGCGGATGGCTACACCTTC.

V gene TRBV6-1 combines with J gene TRBJ2-7, with 10 positions matching TRBD2. CDR3 length: 16 amino acids. CDR1 is MNHNS, CDR2 SASEGT, per germline. J lost 1 base, V lost 1 base, and 4 bases had no gene match. The CDR3 coding sequence is TGTGCCAGCAGTGAAGGGCCTAGCGGGGGTTCCTACGAGCAGTACTTC. This translates into CASSEGPSGGSYEQYF.

This clonotype has more than one count but fewer than ten. This chain connects TRBV20-1 to TRBJ1-1; D unclear. The germline V gene has CDR1 DFQATT and CDR2 SNEGSKA (reference sequence). V gave up 0 bases and J gave up 0 bases, with 8 bases separating them. The CDR3 loop spans 14 amino acids. In nucleotides, the CDR3 is TGCAGTGCTAGAGACGCTGGACTGAACACTGAAGCTTTCTTT. It is translated as CSARDAGLNTEAFF.

This clonotype came up a few times. V and J are TRBV12-5 and TRBJ2-5; 10 positions agree with TRBD2. V was clipped by 5 bases and J by 4 bases; unmatched bases: 10. The CDR3 length is 16 residues. Germline CDR1 and CDR2: LGHNT and FRNRAP. DNA for the CDR3: TGTGCTAGTGGTCAGAATAGCGGGGGGCGTACAGAGACCCAGTACTTC. This sequence encodes CASGQNSGGRTETQYF.

This rearrangement joins TRBV7-8 to TRBJ2-5; D might be TRBD1 (5 bases). Near its end, the DNA agrees better with TRBJ2-7, so the J call may be wrong. The CDR3 loop spans 14 amino acids. In germline, CDR1 is SGHVS, CDR2 FQNEAQ. The DNA for the CDR3 is TGTGCCAGCAGCGCGCAGGGTAGTGTCTACGAGCAGTACTTC. This codes for CASSAQGSVYEQYF.

V gene TRBV4-3 combines with J gene TRBJ2-5, with D perhaps matching TRBD1 (6 bases). The germline gives CDR1 LGHNA, CDR2 YSLEER. Trimming took off 4 bases at V and 4 bases at J, with 13 bases between the two ends. CDR3 length: 14 residues. Here the CDR3 reads CASSLQGNGETQYF. CDR3 nucleotide sequence: TGCGCCAGCAGCCTCCAGGGGAACGGAGAGACCCAGTACTTC.